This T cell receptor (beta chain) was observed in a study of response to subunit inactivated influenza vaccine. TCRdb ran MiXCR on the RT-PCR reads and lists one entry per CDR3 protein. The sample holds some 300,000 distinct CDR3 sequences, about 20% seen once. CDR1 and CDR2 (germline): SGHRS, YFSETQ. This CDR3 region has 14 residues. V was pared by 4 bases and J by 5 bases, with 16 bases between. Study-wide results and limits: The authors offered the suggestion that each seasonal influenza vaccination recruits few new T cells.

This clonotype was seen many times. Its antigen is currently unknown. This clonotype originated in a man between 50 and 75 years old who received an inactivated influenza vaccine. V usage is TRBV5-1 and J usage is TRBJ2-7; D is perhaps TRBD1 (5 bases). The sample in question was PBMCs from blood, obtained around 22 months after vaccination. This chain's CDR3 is CASSPGQFGDEQYF. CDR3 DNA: TGCGCCAGCAGCCCAGGACAATTTGGGGACGAGCAGTACTTC.